The 25 T cell receptor beta chains below all came from one sample that was sequenced in a study of T-cell memory formation after mild COVID-19 (dated by TCRdb to about 2021). The library was obtained by 5' RACE. The instrument given in TCRdb is Illumina NovaSeq 6000. The public sequencing data were trimmed at Q25 with fastp and processed into clonotypes with MiXCR by TCRdb, which kept only in-frame beta chains. Rows with a matching CDR3 protein are joined into one entry that keeps the most common DNA and genes. For this sample the table gives 410,000 or so distinct CDR3 sequences, of which less than 25% were detected only once. Jointly, the top ten make up around 14% of the sample. The sample consisted of PBMCs or a T cell subset sorted from them (not recorded which). These receptors all come from an adult woman who had mild COVID-19 (a few samples of this study predate the infection). The sample titles of this study are shuffled in the database, so cell type and time point are left out; the donor was told from shared clones.

There are many counts of this clonotype. This chain uses TRBV5-1 with TRBJ2-2; perhaps TRBD2 as D (6 bases). The CDR3 runs to 18 residues. V was cut by 4 bases and J by 0 bases, with 19 bases left in between. Looked up from germline, CDR1 is SGHRS and CDR2 is YFSETQ. CDR3 DNA: TGCGCCAGCAGCCTAGACTGGACCGGGAGACCGAACACCGGGGAGCTGTTTTTT. Amino acids: CASSLDWTGRPNTGELFF.

The chain carries TRBV29-1 and TRBJ2-7; no clear D gene. Per the germline V gene, CDR1 is SQVTM and CDR2 is ANQGSEA. V was shortened by 4 bases and J by 0 bases, with 4 bases between the two germline ends. This CDR3 region has 11 residues. CDR3 bases: TGCAGCGTTGTGGGCTCCTACGAGCAGTACTTC. This gives the protein CSVVGSYEQYF.

The J gene is TRBJ1-1, the V gene TRBV9, with D possibly TRBD1 on 5 matching bases. The CDR3 is 14 residues long. Deletions cut 1 base from V and 8 bases from J, with 15 bases between. The V gene's germline CDR1 is SGDLS and CDR2 YYNGEE. The CDR3 region has the DNA TGTGCCAGCAGCGTATCCCGAGGGGATCCGGAAGCTTTCTTT. Protein sequence: CASSVSRGDPEAFF.

The genes are TRBV12-3 or TRBV12-4 and TRBJ2-3, with D perhaps matching TRBD1 (6 bases). The CDR3 runs to 16 residues. Deletions cut 2 bases from V and 1 base from J, with 13 bases between. CDR3 DNA sequence: TGTGCCAGCAGTTTAACAGGGATGGTGGGCACAGATACGCAGTATTTT. This encodes CASSLTGMVGTDTQYF.

The chain employs TRBV4-3 and TRBJ2-2; no definite D call. CDR3 length: 15 amino acids. Germline values: CDR1 LGHNA, CDR2 YSLEER. V was shortened by 0 bases and J by 6 bases, with 11 bases between the two germline ends. For the CDR3, the DNA is TGCGCCAGCAGCCAAGATCGAAGGGAACCCGGGGAGCTGTTTTTT. Encoded protein: CASSQDRREPGELFF.

The CDR3 region has the DNA TGTGCCAGCAGTGAAGGGAGGGGACAGGGAACTTTCTTT. It yields the protein CASSEGRGQGTFF. This chain connects TRBV6-1 to TRBJ1-1; 9 bases align to TRBD1. Looked up from germline, CDR1 is MNHNS and CDR2 is SASEGT. This CDR3 is built from 13 residues. Trimming at V came to 1 base and at J to 12 bases, leaving 6 bases not matched to a gene.

This clonotype has just a few counts. This rearrangement joins TRBV7-2 to TRBJ2-1; 7 bases are shared with TRBD2. V lost 1 base, J lost 4 bases, and 7 bases stayed unmatched. Germline V gene data show CDR1 as SGHTA and CDR2 as FQGNSA. CDR3 length: 16 amino acids. CDR3 protein: CASSLGGGRGYNEQFF. In DNA, the CDR3 is TGTGCCAGCAGCTTAGGTGGCGGGAGAGGATACAATGAGCAGTTCTTC.

This clonotype occurred a few times. The V and J genes are TRBV19 and TRBJ2-1; maybe TRBD2 (5 bases). V lost 4 bases and J 5 bases, leaving 9 bases between the germline ends. The CDR3 loop spans 13 amino acids. Germline V gene data show CDR1 as LNHDA and CDR2 as SQIVND (reference sequence). The CDR3 sequence is CASSTTRNNEQFF. The CDR3 nucleotides are TGTGCCAGTAGTACCACTAGAAACAATGAGCAGTTCTTC.

The V gene is TRBV5-5, the J gene TRBJ2-1; D perhaps matches TRBD2 (5 bases). This CDR3 has 15 amino acids. CDR1 and CDR2 (germline): SGHKS, YYEKEE (reference sequence). Trimming stripped 0 bases from V and 7 bases from J, with 14 bases between. The CDR3 protein is CASSLEESTGNEQFF. The CDR3 DNA reads as TGTGCCAGCAGCTTGGAGGAGTCGACGGGGAATGAGCAGTTCTTC.

This clonotype was recorded a few times. The V call is TRBV5-1, the J call TRBJ1-1; 8 bases are shared with TRBD1. The V gene's germline CDR1 is SGHRS and CDR2 YFSETQ. The CDR3 runs 15 residues. Trimming took 4 bases from V and 0 from J; bases not matched to a gene: 5. The CDR3 sequence is CASSSIQGVNTEAFF. The CDR3 region has the DNA TGCGCCAGCAGCAGTATACAGGGGGTGAACACTGAAGCTTTCTTT.

The table lists this clonotype with a few counts. Here the CDR3 reads CASSLGRGPGVDTQYF. In DNA, the CDR3 is TGTGCCAGCAGCTTAGGTCGGGGACCTGGGGTAGATACGCAGTATTTT. This chain connects TRBV7-2 to TRBJ2-3; the D gene could be TRBD1 or TRBD2 (5 bases each). The germline gives CDR1 SGHTA, CDR2 FQGNSA. The CDR3 runs 16 residues. V lost 1 base and J lost 5, with 16 bases in between.

This chain joins TRBV21-1 and TRBJ2-3; TRBD1, as called in the table, went unchecked against the DNA. TRBV21-1 counts as a pseudogene. This CDR3 has 17 residues. In DNA form, the CDR3 reads TGTGCCAGCAGCCGACCTCCGGGACAGGGGAACACAGATACGCAGTATTTT. Translating gives CASSRPPGQGNTDTQYF.

The table lists this clonotype with a few counts. The chain has TRBV19 and TRBJ2-1; 12 bases match TRBD2. Germline CDR1 LNHDA, CDR2 SQIVND (reference sequence). This CDR3 has 15 residues. V lost 1 base to trimming and J lost 10 bases; unmatched junction nucleotides: 5. CDR3 sequence: CASSIGASGGVEQFF. Written as DNA, the CDR3 is TGTGCCAGTAGTATAGGGGCTAGCGGGGGGGTGGAGCAGTTCTTC.

The chain is built from TRBV6-1 and TRBJ1-5; D is perhaps TRBD1 (6 bases). The V and J ends lost 5 bases and 2 bases respectively, with 13 bases between them. The CDR3 runs to 15 residues. In germline, CDR1 is MNHNS, CDR2 SASEGT. The CDR3 region has the DNA TGTGCCAGCAGTACACAGGGACCCCGCAATCAGCCCCAGCATTTT. Residues: CASSTQGPRNQPQHF.

This clonotype has more than one count but fewer than ten. J is TRBJ1-1 and V is TRBV7-9, with TRBD1 matching over 10 bases. This CDR3 has 15 residues. Germline assignment: CDR1 SEHNR and CDR2 FQNEAQ (reference sequence). V lost 4 bases, J lost 5 bases, and 7 bases stayed unmatched. CDR3 DNA: TGTGCCAGCAGCTCTCCGGGGGACAGGGGTACTGAAGCTTTCTTT. It yields the protein CASSSPGDRGTEAFF.

The chain has TRBV7-8 and TRBJ2-3, with 7 bases identical to TRBD2. CDR3 length: 14 residues. Looked up from germline, CDR1 is SGHVS and CDR2 is FQNEAQ. The CDR3, as DNA: TGTGCTATCGGGCTAGCGGCAAGCACAGATACGCAGTATTTT. It is translated as CAIGLAASTDTQYF.

Only a few counts were recorded for this clonotype. This rearrangement joins TRBV5-6 to TRBJ2-5; D is ambiguous. V lost 1 base to trimming and J lost 13 bases, with 20 bases between them. The CDR3 runs to 14 residues. Germline-derived CDR1 and CDR2 are SGHDT and YYEEEE. The CDR3 sequence is CASSLPTPQETMYF. In DNA, the CDR3 is TGTGCCAGCAGCTTGCCCACTCCCCAAGAGACAATGTACTTC.

V is TRBV6-2 or TRBV6-3 and J is TRBJ2-7, with 12 bases lining up with TRBD2. The trim removed 2 bases at V and 5 bases at J, leaving 4 bases unmatched. This CDR3 is 15 amino acids long. Germline assignment: CDR1 MNHEY and CDR2 SVGEGT. The CDR3 spells CASSYELAGGNEQYF. CDR3 DNA: TGTGCCAGCAGTTACGAGCTAGCGGGAGGGAACGAGCAGTACTTC.

V usage is TRBV6-5 and J usage is TRBJ1-1; the D is unclear. Germline V gene sequence: CDR1 MNHEY, CDR2 SVGAGI. CDR3 length: 14 residues. V lost 0 bases and J lost 1, with 6 bases in between. As DNA, the CDR3 is TGTGCCAGCAGTTACTCGATCCCGAACACTGAAGCTTTCTTT. It yields the protein CASSYSIPNTEAFF.

There are a few counts of this clonotype. The J gene is TRBJ2-5, the V gene TRBV15; D remains unclear. Deletions cut 4 bases from V and 4 bases from J, with 10 bases between. CDR1 is LNHNV and CDR2 is YYDKDF in the germline V gene (reference sequence). The CDR3 runs to 13 residues. In DNA form, the CDR3 reads TGTGCCACCAGCACCGGATTTCGAGAGACCCAGTACTTC. Translating it yields CATSTGFRETQYF.

This clonotype was seen more than once but under ten times. J is TRBJ2-7 and V is TRBV18; 7 nucleotides agree with TRBD1. CDR1 is KGHSH and CDR2 is LQKENI in the germline V gene. V lost 4 bases to trimming and J lost 4 bases; unmatched junction nucleotides: 4. This CDR3 comprises 13 residues. The DNA of the CDR3 is TGTGCCAGCTCACGGATGACAGGGTACGAGCAGTACTTC. This encodes CASSRMTGYEQYF. Complete variable domain (other parts from reference TRBV18 and TRBJ2-7): NAGVMQNPRHLVRRRGQEARLRCSPMKGHSHVYWYRQLPEEGLKFMVYLQKENIIDESGMPKERFSAEFPKEGPSILRIQQVVRGDSAAYFCASSRMTGYEQYFGPGTRLTVT.

This clonotype was observed a few times. The rearrangement links TRBV20-1 to TRBJ2-7, with D maybe TRBD2 (6 bases). The CDR3 consists of 12 residues. V was pared by 6 bases and J by 0 bases, with 9 bases between. Germline V lookup: CDR1 DFQATT, CDR2 SNEGSKA (reference sequence). CDR3 sequence: CSAEGPSYEQYF. CDR3 coding DNA: TGCAGTGCGGAGGGACCCTCCTACGAGCAGTACTTC.

The CDR3 DNA sequence: TGTGCCAGCAGTCAGGACAACTACGAGCAGTACTTC. Its translation: CASSQDNYEQYF. V usage is TRBV12-3 or TRBV12-4 and J usage is TRBJ2-7, with TRBD1 as a possible D gene (5 bases). V was pared by 5 bases and J by 3 bases, with 8 bases between. The CDR3 runs 12 residues.

The chain combines TRBV7-6 with TRBJ2-7, with TRBD2 matching over 8 bases. V lost 3 bases and J lost 0; bases outside the gene matches: 7. The CDR3 runs to 16 residues. From germline, CDR1 is SGHVS and CDR2 FNYEAQ. As DNA, the CDR3 is TGTGCCAGCAGCTTCGGGGGGGGACGGAGCTCCTACGAGCAGTACTTC. Its protein is CASSFGGGRSSYEQYF.

This sequence joins TRBV6-2 or TRBV6-3 and TRBJ2-7; 8 nucleotides match TRBD1. CDR3 length: 13 amino acids. V lost 6 bases to trimming and J lost 5 bases; unmatched junction nucleotides: 6. Germline V CDR1 and CDR2: MNHEY, SVGEGT. Written as DNA, the CDR3 is TGTGCCAGCAGAACAGGGGGTACCGACGAGCAGTACTTC. It translates to CASRTGGTDEQYF.